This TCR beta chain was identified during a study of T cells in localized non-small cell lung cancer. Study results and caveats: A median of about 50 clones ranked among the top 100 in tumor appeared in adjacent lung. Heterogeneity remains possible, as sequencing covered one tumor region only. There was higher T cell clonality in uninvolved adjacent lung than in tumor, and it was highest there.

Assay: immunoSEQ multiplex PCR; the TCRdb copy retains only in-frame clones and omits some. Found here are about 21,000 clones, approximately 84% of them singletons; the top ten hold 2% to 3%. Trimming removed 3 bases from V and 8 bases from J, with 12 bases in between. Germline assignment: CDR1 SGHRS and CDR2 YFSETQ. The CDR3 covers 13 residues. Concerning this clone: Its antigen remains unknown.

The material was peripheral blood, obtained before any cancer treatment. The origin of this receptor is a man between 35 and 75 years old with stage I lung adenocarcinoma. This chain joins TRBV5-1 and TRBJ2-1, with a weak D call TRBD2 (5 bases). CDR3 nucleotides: TGCGCCAGCAGCTACCCCGTCGGGGATGAGCAGTTCTTC. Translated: CASSYPVGDEQFF.